What follows is one T cell receptor beta chain and its context. Some clones are missing from TCRdb's copy, which holds only in-frame ones; the method was immunoSEQ multiplex PCR. This sample has fewer than 250,000 clones, with over 80% found just once. The data originate from a study of blood T cell repertoires in COVID-19. About the research overall: The United States, Italy and Spain supplied acute and convalescent COVID-19 samples. PBMCs, B-cell-depleted T cells, or T cells provided the cDNA or gDNA that made up the material.

The CDR3 sequence is 16 residues long. Trimming took off 3 bases at V and 6 bases at J, with 18 bases between the two ends. Germline CDR1 reads ENHRY; CDR2 reads SYGVKD. Source material: peripheral blood. The sequence derives from a human donor in a cohort sampled during active COVID-19. This chain uses TRBV10-3 with TRBJ1-5, with D possibly TRBD1 on 6 matching bases. The CDR3 nucleotides read TGTGCCATCAGTGACCAGGGGCGGGGGGCTGGTCAGCCCCAGCATTTT. Translation gives CAISDQGRGAGQPQHF.